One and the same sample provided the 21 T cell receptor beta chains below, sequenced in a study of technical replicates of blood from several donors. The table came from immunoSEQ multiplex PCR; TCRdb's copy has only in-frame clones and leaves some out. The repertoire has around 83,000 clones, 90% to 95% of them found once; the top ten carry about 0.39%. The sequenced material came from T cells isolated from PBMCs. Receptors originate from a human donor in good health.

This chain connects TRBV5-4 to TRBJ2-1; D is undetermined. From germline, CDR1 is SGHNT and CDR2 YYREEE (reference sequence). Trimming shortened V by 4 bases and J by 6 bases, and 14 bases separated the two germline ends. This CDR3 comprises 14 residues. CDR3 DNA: TGTGCCAGCAGCCTGATGGCGGAAATCAATGAGCAGTTCTTC. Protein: CASSLMAEINEQFF.

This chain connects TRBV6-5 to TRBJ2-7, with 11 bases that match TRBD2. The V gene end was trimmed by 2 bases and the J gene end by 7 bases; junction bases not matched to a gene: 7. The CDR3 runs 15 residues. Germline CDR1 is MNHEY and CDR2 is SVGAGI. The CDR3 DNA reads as TGTGCCAGCAGTTACGTTAGCGGGAGGGGGGGAGAGCAGTACTTC. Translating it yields CASSYVSGRGGEQYF.

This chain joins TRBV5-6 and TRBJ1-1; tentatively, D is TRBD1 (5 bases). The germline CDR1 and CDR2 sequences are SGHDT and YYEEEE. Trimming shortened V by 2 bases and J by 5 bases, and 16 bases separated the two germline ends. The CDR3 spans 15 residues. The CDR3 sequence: CASSFEDMAVTEAFF. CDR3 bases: TGTGCCAGCAGCTTTGAGGACATGGCGGTGACTGAAGCTTTCTTT.

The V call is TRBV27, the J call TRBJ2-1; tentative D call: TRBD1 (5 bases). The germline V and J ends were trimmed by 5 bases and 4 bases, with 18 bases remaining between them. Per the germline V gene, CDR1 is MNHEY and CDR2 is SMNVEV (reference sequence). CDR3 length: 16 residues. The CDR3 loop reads CASSLLTALGYNEQFF. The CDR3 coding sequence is TGTGCCAGCAGTCTCTTGACAGCACTCGGGTACAATGAGCAGTTCTTC.

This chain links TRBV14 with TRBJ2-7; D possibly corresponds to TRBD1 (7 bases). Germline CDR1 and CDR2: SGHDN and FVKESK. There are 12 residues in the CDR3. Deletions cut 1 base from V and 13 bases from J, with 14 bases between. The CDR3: CASSQVGGGFYF. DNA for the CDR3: TGTGCCAGCAGCCAAGTTGGAGGGGGCTTTTACTTC.

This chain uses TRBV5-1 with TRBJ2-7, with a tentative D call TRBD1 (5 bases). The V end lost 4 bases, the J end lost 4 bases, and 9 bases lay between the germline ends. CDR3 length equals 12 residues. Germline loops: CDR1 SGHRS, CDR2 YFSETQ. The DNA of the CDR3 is TGCGCCAGCAGCATAGACAGTTACGAGCAGTACTTC. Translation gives CASSIDSYEQYF.

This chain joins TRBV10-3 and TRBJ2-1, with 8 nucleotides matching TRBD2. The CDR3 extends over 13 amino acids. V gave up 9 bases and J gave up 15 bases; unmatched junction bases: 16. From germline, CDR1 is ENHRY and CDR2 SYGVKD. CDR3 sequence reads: CAITRGAGESLFF. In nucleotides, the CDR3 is TGTGCCATTACTCGAGGAGCGGGGGAGAGCTTGTTCTTC.

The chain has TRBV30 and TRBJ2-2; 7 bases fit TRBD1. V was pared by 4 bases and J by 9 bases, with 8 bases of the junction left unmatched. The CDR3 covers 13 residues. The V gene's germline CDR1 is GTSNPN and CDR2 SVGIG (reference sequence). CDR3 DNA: TGTGCCTGGAAGGGACAGCCTGGGAGGGAGCTGTTTTTT. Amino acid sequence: CAWKGQPGRELFF.

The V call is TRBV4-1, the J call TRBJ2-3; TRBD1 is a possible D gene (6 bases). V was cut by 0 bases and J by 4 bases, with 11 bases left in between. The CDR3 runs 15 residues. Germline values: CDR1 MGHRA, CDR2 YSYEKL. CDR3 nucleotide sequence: TGCGCCAGCAGCCAAGATTGGACAGCGGCAGATACGCAGTATTTT. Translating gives CASSQDWTAADTQYF.

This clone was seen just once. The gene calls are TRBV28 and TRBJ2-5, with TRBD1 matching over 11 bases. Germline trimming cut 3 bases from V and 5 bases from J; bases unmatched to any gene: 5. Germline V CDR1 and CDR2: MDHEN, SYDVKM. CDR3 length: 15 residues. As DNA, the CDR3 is TGTGCCAGCAGTTTGGGACAGGGGGGTAGGGAGACCCAGTACTTC. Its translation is CASSLGQGGRETQYF.

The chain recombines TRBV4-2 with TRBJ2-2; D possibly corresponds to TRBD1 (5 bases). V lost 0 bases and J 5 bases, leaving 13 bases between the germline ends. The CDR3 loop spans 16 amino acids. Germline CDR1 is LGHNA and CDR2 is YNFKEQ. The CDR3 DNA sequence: TGTGCCAGCAGCCAAGAAGTAGGGGCGCTAACCGGGGAGCTGTTTTTT. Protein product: CASSQEVGALTGELFF.

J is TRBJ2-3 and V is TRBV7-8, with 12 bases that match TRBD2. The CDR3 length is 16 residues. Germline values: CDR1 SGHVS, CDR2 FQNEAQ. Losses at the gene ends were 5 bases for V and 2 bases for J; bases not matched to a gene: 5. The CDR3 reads CASSQLAGGPTDTQYF. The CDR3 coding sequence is TGTGCCAGCAGCCAACTAGCGGGAGGACCCACAGATACGCAGTATTTT.

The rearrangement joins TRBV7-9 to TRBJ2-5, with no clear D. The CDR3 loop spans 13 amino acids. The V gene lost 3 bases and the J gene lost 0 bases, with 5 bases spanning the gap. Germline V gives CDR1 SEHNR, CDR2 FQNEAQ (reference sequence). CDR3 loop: CASSFNDQETQYF. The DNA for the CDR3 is TGTGCCAGCAGCTTTAATGACCAAGAGACCCAGTACTTC.

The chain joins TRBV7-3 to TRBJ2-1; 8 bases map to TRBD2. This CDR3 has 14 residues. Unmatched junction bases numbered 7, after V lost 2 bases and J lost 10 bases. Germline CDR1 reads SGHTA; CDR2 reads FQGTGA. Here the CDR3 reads CASSLVPVAGEQFF. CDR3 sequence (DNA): TGTGCCAGCAGCTTAGTTCCTGTAGCGGGAGAGCAGTTCTTC. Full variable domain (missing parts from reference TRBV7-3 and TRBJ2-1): GAGVSQTPSNKVTEKGKYVELRCDPISGHTALYWYRQSLGQGPEFLIYFQGTGAADDSGLPNDRFFAVRPEGSVSTLKIQRTERGDSAVYLCASSLVPVAGEQFFGPGTRLTVL.

CDR3: CASSQRTSGMSYEQYF. The CDR3 nucleotides are TGTGCCAGCTCTCAGCGGACTAGCGGGATGTCCTACGAGCAGTACTTC. The genes are TRBV18 and TRBJ2-7; 12 nucleotides line up with TRBD2. V lost 6 bases to trimming and J lost 1 base; unmatched junction nucleotides: 7. The CDR3 totals 16 residues. CDR1 is KGHSH and CDR2 is LQKENI in the germline V gene.

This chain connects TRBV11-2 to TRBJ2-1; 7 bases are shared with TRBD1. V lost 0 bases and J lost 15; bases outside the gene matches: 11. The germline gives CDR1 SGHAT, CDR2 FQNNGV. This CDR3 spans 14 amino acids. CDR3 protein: CASSLDNSQGVVFF. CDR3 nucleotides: TGTGCCAGCAGCTTAGATAATTCCCAGGGGGTAGTGTTCTTC.

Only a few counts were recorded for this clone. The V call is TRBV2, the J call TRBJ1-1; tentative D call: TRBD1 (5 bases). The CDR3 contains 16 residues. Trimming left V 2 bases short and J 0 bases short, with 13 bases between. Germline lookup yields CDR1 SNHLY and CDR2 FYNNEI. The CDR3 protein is CASSEPQGAMNTEAFF. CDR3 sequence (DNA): TGTGCCAGCAGTGAACCTCAGGGTGCCATGAACACTGAAGCTTTCTTT. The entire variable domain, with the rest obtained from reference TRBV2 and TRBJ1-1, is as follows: EPEVTQTPSHQVTQMGQEVILRCVPISNHLYFYWYRQILGQKVEFLVSFYNNEISEKSEIFDDQFSVERPDGSNFTLKIRSTKLEDSAMYFCASSEPQGAMNTEAFFGQGTRLTVV.

The CDR3, as DNA: TGTGCCAGTAGCCAAAAGGGGAGCGGGAGTGAAGGGAACACAGATACGCAGTATTTT. This encodes CASSQKGSGSEGNTDTQYF. The V and J genes are TRBV19 and TRBJ2-3; TRBD2 aligns across 8 bases. The CDR3 length is 19 residues. Germline assignment: CDR1 LNHDA and CDR2 SQIVND (reference sequence). Trimming at V came to 6 bases and at J to 2 bases, leaving 19 bases not matched to a gene.

The CDR3 sequence: CSAVGTVGSYEQYF. The CDR3 DNA sequence: TGCAGCGCTGTTGGGACAGTCGGGTCCTACGAGCAGTACTTC. The chain joins TRBV29-1 to TRBJ2-7; TRBD1 matches at 7 bases. The CDR3 is 14 residues long. The V gene's germline CDR1 is SQVTM and CDR2 ANQGSEA. The V segment lost 7 bases and the J segment 1 base; nucleotides outside the gene matches: 10.

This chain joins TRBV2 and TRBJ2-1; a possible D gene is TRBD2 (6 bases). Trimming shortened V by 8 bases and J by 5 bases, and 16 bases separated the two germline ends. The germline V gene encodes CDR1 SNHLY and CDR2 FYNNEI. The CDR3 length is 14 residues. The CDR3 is CASGPGLPNNEQFF. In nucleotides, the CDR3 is TGTGCCAGCGGCCCTGGACTACCGAACAATGAGCAGTTCTTC.

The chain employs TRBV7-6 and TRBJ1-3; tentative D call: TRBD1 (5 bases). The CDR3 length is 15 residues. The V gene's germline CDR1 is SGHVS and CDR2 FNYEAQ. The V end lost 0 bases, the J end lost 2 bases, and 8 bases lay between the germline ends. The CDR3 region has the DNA TGTGCCAGCAGCTTAGCGCAGGGTACTGGAAACACCATATATTTT. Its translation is CASSLAQGTGNTIYF.